This TCR beta chain came from a study of CD8+ T cells in alopecia areata. General study findings and limits: Alphabeta T cells residing in normal skin are also sequenced in scalp samples. Relative to mice, TCR sharing across patients was less clear, a difference possibly HLA-related.

Losses at the gene ends were 5 bases for V and 2 bases for J; bases not matched to a gene: 3. Looked up from germline, CDR1 is MDHEN and CDR2 is SYDVKM. This CDR3 spans 13 amino acids. As regards this clone: Its target is not known.

Extraction and reverse transcription of RNA yielded cDNA as the sequencing template. Clones were sequenced by immunoSEQ multiplex PCR, and TCRdb holds only the in-frame ones, with some missing. The data contain more than 7,000 clones, around 64% of them singletons. The CD4+ cells of 4 or 5 biomarker-study patients went through sorting. This sorting yielded CD25+CD127- cells. Cell sorting was applied to PBMCs, and CD4+ and CD8+ T cells were collected. This receptor was identified in a human donor with alopecia areata. Sequenced material: CD4+ Tregs sorted from blood. The chain uses TRBV28 and TRBJ2-7; 7 nucleotides match TRBD1. For the CDR3, the DNA is TGTGCCAGCAGTAACAGGGGAACCTACGAGCAGTACTTC. This gives the protein CASSNRGTYEQYF.